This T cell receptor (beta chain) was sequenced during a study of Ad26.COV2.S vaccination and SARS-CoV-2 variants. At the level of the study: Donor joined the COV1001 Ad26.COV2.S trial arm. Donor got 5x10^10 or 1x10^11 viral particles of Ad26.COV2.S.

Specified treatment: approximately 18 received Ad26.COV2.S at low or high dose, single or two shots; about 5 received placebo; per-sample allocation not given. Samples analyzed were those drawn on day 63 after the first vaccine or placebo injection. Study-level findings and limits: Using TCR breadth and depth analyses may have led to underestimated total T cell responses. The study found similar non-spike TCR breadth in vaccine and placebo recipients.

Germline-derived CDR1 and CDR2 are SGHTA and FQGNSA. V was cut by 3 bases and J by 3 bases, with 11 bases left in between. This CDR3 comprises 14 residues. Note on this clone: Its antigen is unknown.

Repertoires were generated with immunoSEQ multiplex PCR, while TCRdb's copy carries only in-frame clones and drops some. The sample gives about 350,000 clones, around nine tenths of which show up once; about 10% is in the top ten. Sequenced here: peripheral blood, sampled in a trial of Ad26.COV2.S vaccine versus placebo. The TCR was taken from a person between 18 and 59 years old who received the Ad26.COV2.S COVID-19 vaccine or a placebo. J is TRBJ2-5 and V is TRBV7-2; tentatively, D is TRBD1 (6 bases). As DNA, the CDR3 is TGTGCCAGCAGCTTGCAGGGACACGAAGAGACCCAGTACTTC. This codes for CASSLQGHEETQYF.